The following is a T cell receptor (beta chain) sequence with its context. What antigen it recognizes has not been identified. Base quality data are lacking; no much larger clone is found one base away. This record belongs to a study of T-cell memory formation after mild COVID-19 (dated by TCRdb to the early 2020s). Describing the broader study: TCR sequence clusters from the two donors were found to be largely donor specific. In a couple of donors, T-cell clones that expanded and contracted after mild COVID-19 were tracked by sequencing TCRalpha and TCRbeta repertoires over time. The cohort was made up of two young adult volunteers, one female and one male, who were previously healthy. What the study reported, not specific to this receptor: Contracting CD4+ clones were found mainly in CM and EM memory subsets, while CD8+ clones were enriched in EMRA. From day 15 to 85, contracting clones showed balanced CD4/CD8 phenotypes, whereas a second wave of clones that expanded from day 15 to 37 leaned towards CD4+. SARS-CoV-2 specificity of the second-wave clones peaking on day 37 was not confirmed. Some responding clones were detected in pre-infection memory, suggesting pre-existing cross-reactive memory T cells joined the SARS-CoV-2 response. Only a couple of mild cases were covered by the study, and larger cohorts that include severe cases with pre-infection samples were considered necessary.

PBMCs were isolated by Ficoll-Paque density gradient centrifugation. The germline ends are 21 bases apart after V is trimmed by 10 bases and J by 6 bases. The CDR3 runs 14 residues from the cysteine to the phenylalanine. The kept DNA is CDR3 alone, 42 bases in frame from the first base. CDR1 KGHDR and CDR2 SFDVKD were looked up in the germline V gene. Reads for this sample came from an Illumina NovaSeq 6000. TCRalpha and TCRbeta cDNA libraries were constructed by 5'RACE with constant-segment primers, with sample barcodes and unique molecular identifiers being introduced. Trizol reagent was used to extract RNA from every sample. Libraries were amplified in two PCR steps, with a second sample barcode and Illumina TruSeq adapters added in the second step. Sequencing of libraries was performed on an Illumina NovaSeq with 2 x 150 bp paired-end reads. Processing in the source paper ran as follows. Demultiplexing of reads and collapsing into UMI-guided consensus sequences were performed with migec v1.2.7. With mixcr v2.1.11, UMI consensuses were aligned to TRA and TRB V and J templates and assembled into clonotypes. Expanded or contracted clonotypes were those called significant by both edgeR and NoisET, with noise models trained on biological replicates. For edgeR calls, the thresholds were a false discovery rate-adjusted p below 0.01 and a log2 fold-change of 1. PCA with hierarchical clustering of max-normalized trajectories of the 1000 most abundant clonotypes was used as exploratory dynamics analysis. Each responding clone was given a CD4 or CD8 phenotype based on the CD4+ and CD8+ repertoires, which had been sequenced separately. The public reads were quality trimmed at Q25 with fastp and then assembled into clones with MiXCR by TCRdb, keeping productive beta chains. Every CDR3 protein is listed once, alongside the most common genes and DNA of its rows. The V and J calls, along with clone size, are taken from TCRdb and not from the paper's own processing. The sample table lists approximately 450,000 distinct CDR3 sequences, roughly 18% of them with a count of one. The top ten hold 9% to 15% of the sample.

This clonotype was obtained from an adult woman who had mild COVID-19 (a few samples of this study predate the infection). The sample titles of this study are shuffled in the database, so cell type and time point are left out; the donor was told from shared clones. The sequence links TRBV24-1 to TRBJ2-7; the D gene cannot be resolved reliably. Source material: PBMCs or a T cell subset sorted from them (not recorded which). The CDR3 loop reads CATPEDIGLTEQYF. The DNA is as follows: TGTGCCACTCCCGAAGACATCGGTTTAACCGAGCAGTACTTC.